This entry features one T cell receptor (beta chain) sequence. In the original processing: Reference gene primer amplification in the assay estimated nucleated cell counts. Data came from immunoSEQ multiplex PCR; TCRdb stores just in-frame clones and leaves some out. V, J and clone size reflect that table, while D and trimming were determined from the DNA. This sample has 150,000 to 200,000 clones, with 82% found just once. These data come from a study of blood T cell repertoires in COVID-19. The study drew participants aged roughly 18 to 95 years from 24 US areas. The sequenced sample was PBMCs or T cells enriched from blood (not recorded which). This receptor was taken from a man in his fifties who had recovered from COVID-19.

CDR3: CASSFGTGTQETQYF. The CDR3 DNA reads TGCGCCAGCAGCTTCGGGACAGGGACCCAAGAGACCCAGTACTTC. The rearrangement uses TRBV5-1 and TRBJ2-5; 9 positions agree with TRBD1. Germline CDR1 is SGHRS and CDR2 is YFSETQ. CDR3 length equals 15 residues. V lost 2 bases, J lost 1 base, and 3 bases stayed unmatched.